The text below deals with one TCR beta chain. The data originate from a study of OX40 agonist ivuxolimab in advanced cancers. Looking at the study overall: Three patients responded partially, comprising one with hepatocellular carcinoma and two with cutaneous melanoma.

Profiling relied on immunoSEQ multiplex PCR, and the TCRdb table lists in-frame clones only, not all of them. The sample consists of almost 50,000 clones, around 80% of them appearing once. CDR1 and CDR2 from the germline V gene are LGHNA and YSLEER. The CDR3 covers 16 residues. The ends were cut back, 2 bases at V and 6 bases at J, with 18 bases in the middle. The source is an adult with an advanced solid tumor such as melanoma, head and neck, liver or kidney cancer. Here the sequenced sample was CD4+ or CD8+ T cells sorted from blood, taken in a trial of the OX40 agonist ivuxolimab. This chain links TRBV4-3 with TRBJ2-3; maybe TRBD2 (6 bases). CDR3 in DNA: TGCGCCAGCAGCCAAAACCCGGAGGGGCAGGCGGATACGCAGTATTTT. Protein sequence: CASSQNPEGQADTQYF.